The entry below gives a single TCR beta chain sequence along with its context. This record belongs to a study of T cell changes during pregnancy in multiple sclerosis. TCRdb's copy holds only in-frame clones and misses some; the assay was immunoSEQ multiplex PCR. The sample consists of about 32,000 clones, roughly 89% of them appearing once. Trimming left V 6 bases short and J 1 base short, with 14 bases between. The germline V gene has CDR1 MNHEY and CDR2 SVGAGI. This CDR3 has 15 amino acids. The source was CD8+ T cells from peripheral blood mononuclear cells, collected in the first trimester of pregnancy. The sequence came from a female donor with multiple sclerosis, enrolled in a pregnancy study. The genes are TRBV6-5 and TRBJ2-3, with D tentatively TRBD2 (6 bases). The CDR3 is CASSLLAERTDTQYF. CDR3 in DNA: TGTGCCAGCAGCCTGTTAGCGGAACGCACAGATACGCAGTATTTT.